Listed here are 16 T cell receptor beta chains from one sample, sequenced in a study of blood T cells in healthy people across ages. The second PCR ran about 6 to 12 cycles with a sample-barcoded 5' primer and J-beta primers. TCRdb re-derived calls from the 5' RACE reads in MiXCR, one entry per CDR3 protein. Seen here are about a million distinct CDR3 sequences, more than 30% observed once, and the top ten hold roughly 13%. The sequenced material came from blood. The source of these receptors is a man between 18 and 35 years old in good health.

This clonotype was recorded a few times. The chain carries TRBV28 and TRBJ1-2; unclear D gene. This CDR3 is 13 amino acids long. Trimming shortened V by 7 bases and J by 3 bases, and 12 bases separated the two germline ends. The germline V gene has CDR1 MDHEN and CDR2 SYDVKM. The CDR3 DNA reads as TGTGCCAGCAACGGTGGGCAGGACTATGGCTACACCTTC. This sequence encodes CASNGGQDYGYTF.

The chain uses TRBV6-6 and TRBJ1-1, with D perhaps TRBD1 (5 bases). V was pared by 6 bases and J by 1 base, with 12 bases between. The germline V gene has CDR1 MNHNY and CDR2 SVGAGI (reference sequence). The CDR3 extends over 14 amino acids. The CDR3 loop reads CASSRGAANTEAFF. The CDR3 DNA sequence: TGTGCCAGCAGCCGAGGGGCAGCGAACACTGAAGCTTTCTTT.

The chain combines TRBV10-3 with TRBJ2-3, with D perhaps being TRBD1 or TRBD2 (5 bases each). The CDR3 runs to 16 residues. The germline CDR1 and CDR2 sequences are ENHRY and SYGVKD. The V end was cut by 7 bases, the J end by 1 base, with 18 bases between. CDR3 in amino acids: CAINGDRGTGTDTQYF. The DNA of the CDR3 is TGTGCCATCAATGGCGATAGAGGGACGGGCACAGATACGCAGTATTTT.

This chain connects TRBV9 to TRBJ2-1; D is unclear. V dropped 0 bases and J dropped 8 bases, with 6 bases sitting between them. This CDR3 region has 12 residues. The germline V gene encodes CDR1 SGDLS and CDR2 YYNGEE. In nucleotides, the CDR3 is TGTGCCAGCAGCGTAGCTGGGGATGAGCAGTTCTTC. This codes for CASSVAGDEQFF.

This clonotype was picked up a small number of times. This sequence joins TRBV20-1 and TRBJ1-2; 8 bases agree with TRBD1. J lost 8 bases, V lost 8 bases, and 13 bases had no gene match. This CDR3 comprises 13 residues. Germline V gene lookup returns CDR1 DFQATT and CDR2 SNEGSKA (reference sequence). The CDR3 DNA follows: TGCAGTCCAAGACCGGGACAGGTGCGAGGCTACACCTTC. Protein sequence: CSPRPGQVRGYTF.

The chain links TRBV4-1 to TRBJ1-5, with D unclear. The CDR3 covers 13 residues. The germline V gene encodes CDR1 MGHRA and CDR2 YSYEKL. V shed 3 bases and J shed 5 bases, with 8 bases lying between them. CDR3 DNA sequence: TGCGCCAGCAGCCAGTTCTATGATCAGCCCCAGCATTTT. It specifies CASSQFYDQPQHF.

A note on this clonotype: This is likely a read error, given that the CDR3 carries no conserved phenylalanine or tryptophan at its end. The chain joins TRBV27 to TRBJ1-2; 9 positions agree with TRBD1. CDR3 length: 14 amino acids. The J segment lost 6 bases and the V segment lost 3 bases, leaving 5 bases of the junction unmatched. The V gene's germline CDR1 is MNHEY and CDR2 SMNVEV (reference sequence). The DNA of the CDR3 is TGTGCCAGCAGTTTCCTCAGGACAGGGGATGGCTACACCGTC. This gives the protein CASSFLRTGDGYTV.

This clonotype has only one observation. The V and J genes are TRBV6-2 or TRBV6-3 and TRBJ2-1, with D unresolved. This CDR3 comprises 13 residues. The V gene lost 2 bases and the J gene lost 8 bases, with 10 bases spanning the gap. Germline CDR1 reads MNHEY; CDR2 reads SVGEGT. The CDR3 is CASSYGLRYEQFF. The CDR3 DNA is TGTGCCAGCAGTTACGGGCTCCGCTATGAGCAGTTCTTC.

The table lists this clonotype with a few counts. The V gene is TRBV10-3, the J gene TRBJ2-3; no definite D call. V was cut by 8 bases and J by 6 bases, with 9 bases left in between. Germline V gene data show CDR1 as ENHRY and CDR2 as SYGVKD. CDR3 length: 11 amino acids. CDR3 region: CAIGPGDTQYF. The CDR3 DNA sequence: TGTGCCATCGGTCCCGGGGATACGCAGTATTTT.

The chain has TRBV20-1 and TRBJ1-4; 9 nucleotides match TRBD1. The germline CDR1 and CDR2 sequences are DFQATT and SNEGSKA (reference sequence). V was clipped by 2 bases and J by 7 bases; unmatched bases: 5. The CDR3 spans 14 residues. The DNA of the CDR3 is TGCAGTGCTAGAAACAGGGGGCAGGGTGAAAAACTGTTTTTT. It specifies CSARNRGQGEKLFF.

The chain combines TRBV5-1 with TRBJ2-5; 7 bases are shared with TRBD1. In germline, CDR1 is SGHRS, CDR2 YFSETQ. The V and J ends lost 2 bases and 2 bases, in that order; junction bases with no gene match: 6. The CDR3 contains 15 residues. CDR3 protein: CASSFRTGLQETQYF. The DNA for the CDR3 is TGCGCCAGCAGCTTTAGGACAGGCCTACAAGAGACCCAGTACTTC.

Comment on this clonotype: Relative to the germline gene, one junction end is altered; a read error may explain this. This chain links TRBV6-1 with TRBJ1-5, with D possibly being TRBD1 (5 bases). Germline CDR1 and CDR2: MNHNS and SASEGT. This CDR3 has 13 residues. The CDR3 DNA is TGTGCCAACAGTGAAGGGACGGCGCGGCCCCAGCATTTT. It yields the protein CANSEGTARPQHF.

This clonotype was counted a few times. This rearrangement joins TRBV4-3 to TRBJ1-1; 9 bases match TRBD1. Germline values: CDR1 LGHNA, CDR2 YSLEER. V gave up 0 bases and J gave up 7 bases; unmatched junction bases: 6. The CDR3 contains 15 residues. The CDR3 protein is CASSQDAGQGYEAFF. The CDR3 DNA follows: TGCGCCAGCAGCCAAGACGCGGGACAGGGATATGAAGCTTTCTTT.

CDR3 loop: CASTYTGELFF. CDR3 nucleotides: TGTGCCAGCACCTACACCGGGGAGCTGTTTTTT. The rearrangement links TRBV7-2 to TRBJ2-2; D unclear. Germline values: CDR1 SGHTA, CDR2 FQGNSA. The CDR3 totals 11 residues. Trimming removed 7 bases at V and 3 bases at J, with 3 bases between.

This clonotype was found once. V is TRBV9 and J is TRBJ2-1; D is perhaps TRBD1 or TRBD2 (5 bases each). The CDR3 consists of 14 residues. Germline V lookup: CDR1 SGDLS, CDR2 YYNGEE. Trimming cost V 0 bases and J 10 bases, with 14 bases left between them. The CDR3, as DNA: TGTGCCAGCAGCGTAGTGGGGGAGTCCTACGAGCAGTTCTTC. This codes for CASSVVGESYEQFF.

The V gene is TRBV25-1, the J gene TRBJ2-1, with a weak D call TRBD2 (5 bases). This CDR3 contains 12 residues. CDR1 MGHDK and CDR2 SYGVNS come from the germline V gene. The ends were cut back, 6 bases at V and 2 bases at J, with 5 bases in the middle. The CDR3 DNA reads TGTGCCAGCAGGACTACCTACAATGAGCAGTTCTTC. Protein: CASRTTYNEQFF.